These T cell receptor beta chains were read from a single sample in a study of cytomegalovirus exposure and HLA in healthy donors. Assay: immunoSEQ multiplex PCR; the TCRdb copy retains only in-frame clones and omits some. Its table records about 79,000 clones. Sequencing was performed on PBMCs. The receptors were sampled from a young man in good health and CMV-seronegative. The CDR3 runs from the conserved cysteine through the conserved F or W. The D gene is left open where the match is weak.

V	J	D	DNA	CDR3
TRBV6-1	TRBJ2-3	TRBD2	TGTGCCAGCAGTGAAGGACTAGCGGGGGGCATCACAGATACGCAGTATTTT	CASSEGLAGGITDTQYF
TRBV15	TRBJ2-7	TRBD1	TGTGCCACCTCGAGAGAAGGGACAGGGAGCTCCTACGAGCAGTACTTC	CATSREGTGSSYEQYF
TRBV10-1	TRBJ1-5	TRBD1	TGCGCCAGCAGTGAAAAGGACAGGTCGAGCAATCAGCCCCAGCATTTT	CASSEKDRSSNQPQHF
TRBV6-1	TRBJ2-7	.	TGTGCCAGCAGTGACTCGCGGGAAAACGTCTACGAGCAGTACTTC	CASSDSRENVYEQYF
TRBV5-1	TRBJ2-7	TRBD1	TGCGCCAGCAGCTGGGACAGGCCCGAAGGCGAGCAGTACTTC	CASSWDRPEGEQYF
TRBV7-7	TRBJ2-3	TRBD2	TGTGCCAGCAGCCCTAGGGCCGCGGGAGGGCCAGATACGCAGTATTTT	CASSPRAAGGPDTQYF
TRBV28	TRBJ1-2	.	TGTGCCAGCAGTTTAATGGTCCCCCGAGGCTATGGCTACACCTTC	CASSLMVPRGYGYTF
TRBV9	TRBJ2-1	TRBD2	TGTGCCAGCAGCCCAAGAGTAGCGGGCCACAATGAGCAGTTCTTC	CASSPRVAGHNEQFF
TRBV5-4	TRBJ2-7	TRBD1	TGTGCCAGCAGCTTCGACAGGGGCGACGAGCAGTACTTC	CASSFDRGDEQYF
TRBV5-6	TRBJ2-6	TRBD1	TGTGCCAGCAGCTTTACAGGGGTGGGGGCCAACGTCCTGACTTTC	CASSFTGVGANVLTF
TRBV19	TRBJ2-7	TRBD1	TGTGCCAGTAGTTTTGGGACAGGCTCCTACGAGCAGTACTTC	CASSFGTGSYEQYF
TRBV6-1	TRBJ2-1	.	TGTGCCAGCAGTGAAACGAGGACCTACAATGAGCAGTTCTTC	CASSETRTYNEQFF
TRBV30	TRBJ1-1	.	TGTGCCTGGTCTTACGGGAACACTGAAGCTTTCTTT	CAWSYGNTEAFF
TRBV5-1	TRBJ2-7	.	TGCGCCAGCAGCTTGTTTCAAGCGTCGGGGGAGCAGTACTTC	CASSLFQASGEQYF
TRBV25-1	TRBJ2-7	TRBD2	TGTGCCAGCAGTGAATCAACTAGCGGGAGGGGCTACGAGCAGTACTTC	CASSESTSGRGYEQYF
TRBV2	TRBJ2-5	.	TGTGCCAGCTGTGGAGTATCAGAGACCCAGTACTTC	CASCGVSETQYF
TRBV18	TRBJ2-7	TRBD2	TGTGCCAGCTCACGCGGACTAGCGGGAACCGCCTACGAGCAGTACTTC	CASSRGLAGTAYEQYF
TRBV6-6	TRBJ2-7	.	TGTGCCAGCAGTAGAGGGTCCTACGAGCAGTACTTC	CASSRGSYEQYF
TRBV19	TRBJ2-5	TRBD2	TGTGCCAGTAGTATAGATGTACTAGCGGAGCACCAAGAGACCCAGTACTTC	CASSIDVLAEHQETQYF
TRBV4-3	TRBJ2-5	TRBD1	TGCGCCAGCAGCCAAGATCGGGGGACAGGGACGGAGACCCAGTACTTC	CASSQDRGTGTETQYF
TRBV30	TRBJ1-1	.	TGTGCCTGGAGTGTAGGCGCAGGGCGGAACACTGAAGCTTTCTTT	CAWSVGAGRNTEAFF
TRBV19	TRBJ2-5	TRBD1	TGTGCCAGTAGTAGACGACAGGGGGCCATCCAAGAGACCCAGTACTTC	CASSRRQGAIQETQYF
TRBV7-2	TRBJ1-1	TRBD1	TGTGCCAGCAGCTTTTTATTCCGGGACAGTGAAGCTTTCTTT	CASSFLFRDSEAFF
TRBV13	TRBJ1-5	TRBD1	TGTGCCAGCAGCCACCAGGGACAGGGGTATAGCAATCAGCCCCAGCATTTT	CASSHQGQGYSNQPQHF
TRBV11-2	TRBJ2-1	.	TGTGCCAGCAGCTTAGAGGTAGACACCCGCCTGAATGAGCAGTTCTTC	CASSLEVDTRLNEQFF
TRBV7-3	TRBJ2-3	.	TGTGCCAGCAGCCTGCGTCGGCGCGGGGATACGCAGTATTTT	CASSLRRRGDTQYF
TRBV7-2	TRBJ2-1	TRBD2	TGTGCCAGCAGCTTCCGCCCTGGACTAGCGGTAAATGAGCAGTTCTTC	CASSFRPGLAVNEQFF
TRBV18	TRBJ1-3	.	TGTGCCAGCTCACCATTGGCAGGGAAGGGAAACACCATATATTTT	CASSPLAGKGNTIYF
TRBV4-2	TRBJ2-4	.	TGTGCCAGCAGCCAAGGGAGTCAAAACATTCAGTACTTC	CASSQGSQNIQYF
TRBV5-4	TRBJ2-7	TRBD1	TGTGCCAGCAGCGGCCGGGACAGGATATACGAGCAGTACTTC	CASSGRDRIYEQYF
TRBV9	TRBJ2-7	TRBD1	TGTGCCAGCAGCCCCGAGGGACAGGTCTCCTACGAGCAGTACTTC	CASSPEGQVSYEQYF
TRBV6-1	TRBJ1-1	TRBD1	TGTGCCAGCAGGCGCGACAGGGACTGGGGTGAAGCTTTCTTT	CASRRDRDWGEAFF
TRBV27	TRBJ1-5	.	TGTGCCAGCAGCCGAAAGGGGCCAAGACTTAATCAGCCCCAGCATTTT	CASSRKGPRLNQPQHF
TRBV7-3	TRBJ2-1	TRBD2	TGTGCCAGCAGCTCGACTAGCGGCAACTACAATGAGCAGTTCTTC	CASSSTSGNYNEQFF
TRBV7-9	TRBJ2-6	.	TGTGCCAGCAGCCTTTTTCGGACAGCACAGGGGGCCAACGTCCTGACTTTC	CASSLFRTAQGANVLTF
TRBV5-1	TRBJ1-1	.	TGCGCCAGCTCCATCGGGGCAGGGGTCACTGAAGCTTTCTTT	CASSIGAGVTEAFF
TRBV18	TRBJ1-1	.	TGTGCCAGCTCACCGACCCAGGGGCGCACTGAAGCTTTCTTT	CASSPTQGRTEAFF
TRBV7-8	TRBJ2-1	TRBD2	TGTGCCAGCAGCCTACACCGACTAGCGGGTAACAATGAGCAGTTCTTC	CASSLHRLAGNNEQFF
TRBV5-1	TRBJ2-7	TRBD2	TGCGCCACCTCCCCCGGGACTAGGTCCTACGAGCAGTACTTC	CATSPGTRSYEQYF
TRBV6-5	TRBJ1-4	TRBD1	TGTGCCAGCAGTTATGGACAGGGGGGTGAAAAACTGTTTTTT	CASSYGQGGEKLFF